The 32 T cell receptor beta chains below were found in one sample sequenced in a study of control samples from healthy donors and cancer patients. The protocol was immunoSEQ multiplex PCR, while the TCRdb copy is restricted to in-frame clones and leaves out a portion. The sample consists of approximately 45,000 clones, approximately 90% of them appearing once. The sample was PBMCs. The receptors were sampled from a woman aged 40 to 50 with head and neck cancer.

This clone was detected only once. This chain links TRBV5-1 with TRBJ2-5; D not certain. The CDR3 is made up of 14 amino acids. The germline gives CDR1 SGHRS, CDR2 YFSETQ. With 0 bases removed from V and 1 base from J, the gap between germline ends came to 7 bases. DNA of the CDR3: TGCGCCAGCAGCTTGGACAGCGTCCAAGAGACCCAGTACTTC. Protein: CASSLDSVQETQYF.

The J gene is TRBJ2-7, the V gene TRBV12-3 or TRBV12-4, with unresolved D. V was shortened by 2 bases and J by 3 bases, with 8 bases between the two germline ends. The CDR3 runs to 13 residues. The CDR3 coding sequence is TGTGCCAGCAGTTTAATGTCCGACTACGAGCAGTACTTC. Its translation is CASSLMSDYEQYF.

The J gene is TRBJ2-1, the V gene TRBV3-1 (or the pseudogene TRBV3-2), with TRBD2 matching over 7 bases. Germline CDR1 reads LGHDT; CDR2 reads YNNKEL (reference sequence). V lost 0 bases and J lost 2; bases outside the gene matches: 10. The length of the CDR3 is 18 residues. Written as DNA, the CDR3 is TGTGCCAGCAGCCAAGATGAAGGGAGGGCGGGAGCCTACAATGAGCAGTTCTTC. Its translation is CASSQDEGRAGAYNEQFF.

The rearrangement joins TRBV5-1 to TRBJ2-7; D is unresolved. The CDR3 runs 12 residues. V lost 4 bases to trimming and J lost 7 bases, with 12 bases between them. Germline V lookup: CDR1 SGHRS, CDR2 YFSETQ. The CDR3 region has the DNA TGCGCCAGCAGCCCCGGACGGCCAGAGCAGTACTTC. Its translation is CASSPGRPEQYF.

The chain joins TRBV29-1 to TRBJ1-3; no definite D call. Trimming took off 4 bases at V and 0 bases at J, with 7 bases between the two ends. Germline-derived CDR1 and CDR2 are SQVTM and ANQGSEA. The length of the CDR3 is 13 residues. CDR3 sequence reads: CSVVRPSGNTIYF. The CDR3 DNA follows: TGCAGCGTTGTGAGGCCCTCTGGAAACACCATATATTTT.

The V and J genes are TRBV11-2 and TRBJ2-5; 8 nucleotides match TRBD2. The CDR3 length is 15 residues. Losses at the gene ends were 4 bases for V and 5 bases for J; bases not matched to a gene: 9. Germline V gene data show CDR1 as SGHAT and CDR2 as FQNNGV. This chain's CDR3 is CASSSTSGTSETQYF. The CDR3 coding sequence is TGTGCCAGCAGCTCTACCTCCGGGACTAGTGAGACCCAGTACTTC.

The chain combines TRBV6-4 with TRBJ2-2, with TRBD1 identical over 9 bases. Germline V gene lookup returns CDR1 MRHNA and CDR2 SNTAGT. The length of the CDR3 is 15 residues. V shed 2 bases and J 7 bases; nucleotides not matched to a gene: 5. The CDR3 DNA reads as TGTGCCAGCAGTGACCGACAGGGGGATTACGGGGAGCTGTTTTTT. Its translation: CASSDRQGDYGELFF.

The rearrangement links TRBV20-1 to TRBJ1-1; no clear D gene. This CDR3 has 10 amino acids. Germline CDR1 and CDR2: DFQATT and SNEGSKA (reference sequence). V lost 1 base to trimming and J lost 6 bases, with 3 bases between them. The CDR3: CSARAAEAFF. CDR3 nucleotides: TGCAGTGCTAGAGCGGCTGAAGCTTTCTTT.

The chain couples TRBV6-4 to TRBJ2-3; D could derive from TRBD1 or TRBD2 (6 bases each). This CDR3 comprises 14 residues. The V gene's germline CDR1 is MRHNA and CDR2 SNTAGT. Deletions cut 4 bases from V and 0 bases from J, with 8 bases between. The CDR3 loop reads CASSGGASTDTQYF. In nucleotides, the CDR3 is TGTGCCAGCAGTGGGGGGGCTAGCACAGATACGCAGTATTTT.

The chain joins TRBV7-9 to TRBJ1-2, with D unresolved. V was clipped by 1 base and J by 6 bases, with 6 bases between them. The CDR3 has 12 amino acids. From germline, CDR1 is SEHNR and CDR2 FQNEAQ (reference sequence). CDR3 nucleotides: TGTGCCAGCAGCTTAGTTGTTGATGGCTACACCTTC. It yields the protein CASSLVVDGYTF.

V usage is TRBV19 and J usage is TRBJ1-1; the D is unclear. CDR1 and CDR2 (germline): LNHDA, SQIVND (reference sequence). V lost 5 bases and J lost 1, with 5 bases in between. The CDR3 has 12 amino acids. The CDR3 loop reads CASSYKNTEAFF. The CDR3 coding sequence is TGTGCCAGTAGTTACAAGAACACTGAAGCTTTCTTT.

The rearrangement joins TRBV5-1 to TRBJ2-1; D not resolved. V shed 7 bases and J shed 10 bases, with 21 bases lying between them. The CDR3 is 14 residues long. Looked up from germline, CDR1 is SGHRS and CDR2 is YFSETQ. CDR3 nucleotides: TGCGCCAGCTCCCTTACTGACCCCCCGGTAGAGCAGTTCTTC. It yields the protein CASSLTDPPVEQFF.

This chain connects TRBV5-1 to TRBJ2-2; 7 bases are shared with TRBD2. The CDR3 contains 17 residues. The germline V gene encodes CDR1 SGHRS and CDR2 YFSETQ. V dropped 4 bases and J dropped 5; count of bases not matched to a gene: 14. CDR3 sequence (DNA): TGCGCCAGCAGCGCTAGATCGGGCGGAGCGGGAACCGGGGAGCTGTTTTTT. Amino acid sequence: CASSARSGGAGTGELFF.

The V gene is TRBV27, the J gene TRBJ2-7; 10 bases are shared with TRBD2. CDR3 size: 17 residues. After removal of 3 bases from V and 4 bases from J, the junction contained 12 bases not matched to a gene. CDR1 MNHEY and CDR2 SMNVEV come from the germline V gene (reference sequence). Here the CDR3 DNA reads TGTGCCAGCAGTTTTGGGAGCGGGAGGGATAGTACGTACGAGCAGTACTTC. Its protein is CASSFGSGRDSTYEQYF.

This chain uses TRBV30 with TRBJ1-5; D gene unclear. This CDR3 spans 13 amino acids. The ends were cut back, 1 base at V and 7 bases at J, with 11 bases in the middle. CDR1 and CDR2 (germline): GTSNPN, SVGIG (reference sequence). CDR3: CAWSERRQQPQHF. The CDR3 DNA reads TGTGCCTGGAGTGAAAGGCGGCAGCAGCCCCAGCATTTT.

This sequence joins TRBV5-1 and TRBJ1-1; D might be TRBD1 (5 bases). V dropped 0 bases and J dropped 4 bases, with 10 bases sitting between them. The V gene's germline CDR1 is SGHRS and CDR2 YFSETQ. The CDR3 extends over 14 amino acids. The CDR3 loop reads CASSLEGTATEAFF. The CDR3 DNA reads TGCGCCAGCAGCTTGGAGGGGACGGCCACTGAAGCTTTCTTT.

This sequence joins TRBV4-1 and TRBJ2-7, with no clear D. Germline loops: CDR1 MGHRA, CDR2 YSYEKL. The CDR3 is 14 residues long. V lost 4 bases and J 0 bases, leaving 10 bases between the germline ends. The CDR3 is CASSRTIDSYEQYF. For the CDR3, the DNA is TGCGCCAGCAGCCGTACGATAGACTCCTACGAGCAGTACTTC.

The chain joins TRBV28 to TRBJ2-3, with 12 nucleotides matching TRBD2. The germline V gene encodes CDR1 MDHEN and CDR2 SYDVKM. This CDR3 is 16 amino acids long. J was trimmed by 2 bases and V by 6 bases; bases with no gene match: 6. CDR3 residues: CASRTPSGRATDTQYF. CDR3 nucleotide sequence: TGTGCCAGCAGGACGCCTAGCGGGAGGGCCACAGATACGCAGTATTTT.

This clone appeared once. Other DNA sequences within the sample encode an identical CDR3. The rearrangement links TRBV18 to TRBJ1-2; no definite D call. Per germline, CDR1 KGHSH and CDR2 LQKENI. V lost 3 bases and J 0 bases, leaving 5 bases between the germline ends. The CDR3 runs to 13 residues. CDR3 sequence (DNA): TGTGCCAGCTCACCCACTGCTAACTATGGCTACACCTTC. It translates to CASSPTANYGYTF.

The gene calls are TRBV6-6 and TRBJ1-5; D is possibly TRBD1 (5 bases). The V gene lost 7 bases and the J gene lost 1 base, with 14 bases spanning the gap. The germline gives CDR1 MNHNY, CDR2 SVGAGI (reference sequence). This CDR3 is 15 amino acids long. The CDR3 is CASTGGRGSNQPQHF. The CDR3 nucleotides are TGTGCCAGCACCGGGGGTCGAGGGAGCAATCAGCCCCAGCATTTT.

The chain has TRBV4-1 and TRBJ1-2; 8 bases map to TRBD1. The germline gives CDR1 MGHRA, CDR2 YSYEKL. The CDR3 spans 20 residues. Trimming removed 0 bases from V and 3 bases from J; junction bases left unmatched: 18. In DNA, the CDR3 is TGCGCCAGCAGCCAAGATGGGGGGCAGGGGGCCCCTATGGGCTACTATGGCTACACCTTC. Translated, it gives CASSQDGGQGAPMGYYGYTF.

CDR3 residues: CASADRGQETQYF. The CDR3, as DNA: TGTGCCAGCGCAGACAGGGGGCAAGAGACCCAGTACTTC. The rearrangement joins TRBV19 to TRBJ2-5; 9 bases line up with TRBD1. V was clipped by 9 bases and J by 2 bases; unmatched bases: 4. The germline V gene has CDR1 LNHDA and CDR2 SQIVND (reference sequence). The CDR3 extends over 13 amino acids.

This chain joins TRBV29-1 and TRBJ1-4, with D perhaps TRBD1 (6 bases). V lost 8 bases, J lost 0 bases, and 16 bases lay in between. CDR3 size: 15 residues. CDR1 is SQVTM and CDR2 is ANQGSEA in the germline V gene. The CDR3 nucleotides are TGCAGCTTAGGACAGCAAAGCGCAACTAATGAAAAACTGTTTTTT. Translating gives CSLGQQSATNEKLFF.

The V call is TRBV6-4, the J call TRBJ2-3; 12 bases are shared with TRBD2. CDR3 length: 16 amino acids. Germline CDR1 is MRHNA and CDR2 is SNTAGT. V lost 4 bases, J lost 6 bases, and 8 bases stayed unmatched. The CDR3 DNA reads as TGTGCCAGCAGTGTTACTAGCGGGGGGACCCGGGATACGCAGTATTTT. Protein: CASSVTSGGTRDTQYF.

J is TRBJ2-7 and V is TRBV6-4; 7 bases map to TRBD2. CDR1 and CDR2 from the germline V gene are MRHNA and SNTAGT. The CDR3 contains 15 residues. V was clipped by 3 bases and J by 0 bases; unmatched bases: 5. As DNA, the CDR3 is TGTGCCAGCAGTGAAGACGGGGGGAGCTCCTACGAGCAGTACTTC. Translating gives CASSEDGGSSYEQYF.

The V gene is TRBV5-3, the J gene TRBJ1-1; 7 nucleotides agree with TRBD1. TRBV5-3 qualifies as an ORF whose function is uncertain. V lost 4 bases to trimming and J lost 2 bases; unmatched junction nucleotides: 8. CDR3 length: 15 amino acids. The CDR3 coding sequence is TGTGCCAGAAGCGACCCGGGACAGAAAAACACTGAAGCTTTCTTT. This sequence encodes CARSDPGQKNTEAFF.

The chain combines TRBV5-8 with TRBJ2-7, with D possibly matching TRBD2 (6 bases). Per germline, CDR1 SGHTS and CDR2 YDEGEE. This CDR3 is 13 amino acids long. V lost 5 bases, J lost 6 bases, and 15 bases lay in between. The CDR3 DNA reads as TGTGCCAGCAGTTGGCGGGGAGCAACCGAGCAGTACTTC. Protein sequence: CASSWRGATEQYF.

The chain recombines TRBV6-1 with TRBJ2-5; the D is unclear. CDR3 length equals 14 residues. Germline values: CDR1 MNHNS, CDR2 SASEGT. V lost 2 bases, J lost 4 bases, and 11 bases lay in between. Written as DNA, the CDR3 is TGTGCCAGCAGTGAATTGTGGGGAAGAGAGACCCAGTACTTC. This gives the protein CASSELWGRETQYF.

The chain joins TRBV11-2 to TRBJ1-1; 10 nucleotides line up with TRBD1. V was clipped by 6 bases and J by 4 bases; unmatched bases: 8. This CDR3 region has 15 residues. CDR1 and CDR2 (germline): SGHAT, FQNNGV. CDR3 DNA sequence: TGTGCCAGCAGTGGGACAGGGGCCCTGGCCACTGAAGCTTTCTTT. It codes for CASSGTGALATEAFF.

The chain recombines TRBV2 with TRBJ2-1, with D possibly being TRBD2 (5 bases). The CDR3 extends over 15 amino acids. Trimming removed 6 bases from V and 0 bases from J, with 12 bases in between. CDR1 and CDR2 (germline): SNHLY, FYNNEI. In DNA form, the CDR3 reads TGTGCCAGCAGACAGAGGACTGGCTCCTACAATGAGCAGTTCTTC. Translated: CASRQRTGSYNEQFF.

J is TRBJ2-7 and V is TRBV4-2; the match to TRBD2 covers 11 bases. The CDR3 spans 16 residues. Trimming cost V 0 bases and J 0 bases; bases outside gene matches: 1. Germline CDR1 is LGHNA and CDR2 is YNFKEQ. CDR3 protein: CASSQDGTSGSYEQYF. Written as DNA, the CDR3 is TGTGCCAGCAGCCAAGATGGGACTAGCGGCTCCTACGAGCAGTACTTC.

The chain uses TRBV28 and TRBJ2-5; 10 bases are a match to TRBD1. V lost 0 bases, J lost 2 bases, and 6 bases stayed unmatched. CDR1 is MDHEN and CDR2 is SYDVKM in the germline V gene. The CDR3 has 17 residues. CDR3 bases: TGTGCCAGCAGTTTATGGGGACAGGGGAGGGGACAAGAGACCCAGTACTTC. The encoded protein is CASSLWGQGRGQETQYF.